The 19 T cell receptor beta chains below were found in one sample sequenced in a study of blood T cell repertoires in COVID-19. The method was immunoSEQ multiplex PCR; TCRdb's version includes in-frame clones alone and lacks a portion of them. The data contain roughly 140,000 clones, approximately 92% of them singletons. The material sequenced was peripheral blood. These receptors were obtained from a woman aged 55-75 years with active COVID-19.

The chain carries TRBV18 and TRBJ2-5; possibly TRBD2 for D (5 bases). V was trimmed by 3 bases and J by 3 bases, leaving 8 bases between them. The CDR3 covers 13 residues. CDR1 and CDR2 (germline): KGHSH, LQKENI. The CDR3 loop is CASSPGIKETQYF. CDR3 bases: TGTGCCAGCTCACCCGGGATAAAAGAGACCCAGTACTTC.

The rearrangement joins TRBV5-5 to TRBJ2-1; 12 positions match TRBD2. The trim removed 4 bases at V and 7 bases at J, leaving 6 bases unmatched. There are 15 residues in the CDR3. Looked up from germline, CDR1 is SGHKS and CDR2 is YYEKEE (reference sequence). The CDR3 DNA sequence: TGTGCCAGCAGCCTAGGACTAGCGGGAAAGAATGAGCAGTTCTTC. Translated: CASSLGLAGKNEQFF.

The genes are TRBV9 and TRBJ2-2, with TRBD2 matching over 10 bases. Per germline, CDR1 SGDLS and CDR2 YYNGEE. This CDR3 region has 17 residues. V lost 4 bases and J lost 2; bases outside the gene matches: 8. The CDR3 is CASSPRLAGANTGELFF. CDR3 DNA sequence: TGTGCCAGCAGCCCCCGGCTAGCGGGAGCCAACACCGGGGAGCTGTTTTTT. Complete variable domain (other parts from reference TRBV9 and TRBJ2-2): DSGVTQTPKHLITATGQRVTLRCSPRSGDLSVYWYQQSLDQGLQFLIQYYNGEERAKGNILERFSAQQFPDLHSELNLSSLELGDSALYFCASSPRLAGANTGELFFGEGSRLTVL.

The CDR3 region is CASSPRRAKNIQYF. CDR3 coding DNA: TGTGCCAGCAGCCCCAGGAGGGCCAAAAACATTCAGTACTTC. V usage is TRBV28 and J usage is TRBJ2-4; maybe TRBD2 (5 bases). The germline V gene encodes CDR1 MDHEN and CDR2 SYDVKM. The CDR3 is 14 residues long. With 6 bases removed from V and 1 base from J, the gap between germline ends came to 10 bases.

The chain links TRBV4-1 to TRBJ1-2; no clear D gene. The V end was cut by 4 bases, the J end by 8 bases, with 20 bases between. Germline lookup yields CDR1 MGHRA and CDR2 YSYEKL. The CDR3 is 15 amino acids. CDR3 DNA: TGCGCCAGCAGCCCCCGCGCCGGCCGGGGAGAGGGCTACACCTTC. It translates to CASSPRAGRGEGYTF.

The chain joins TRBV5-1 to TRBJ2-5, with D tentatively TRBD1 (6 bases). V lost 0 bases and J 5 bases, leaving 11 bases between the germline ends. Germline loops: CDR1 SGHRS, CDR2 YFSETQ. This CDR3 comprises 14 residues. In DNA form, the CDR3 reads TGCGCCAGCAGCTTGGATCAGGGGCTGGAGACCCAGTACTTC. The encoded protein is CASSLDQGLETQYF.

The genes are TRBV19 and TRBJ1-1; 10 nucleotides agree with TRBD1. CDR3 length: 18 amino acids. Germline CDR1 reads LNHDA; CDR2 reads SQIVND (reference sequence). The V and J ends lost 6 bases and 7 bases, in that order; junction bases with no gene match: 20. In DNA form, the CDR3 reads TGTGCCAGTAGAGACGATGGGGGGTTGACAGGGGGCGCCGGTGAAGCTTTCTTT. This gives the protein CASRDDGGLTGGAGEAFF.

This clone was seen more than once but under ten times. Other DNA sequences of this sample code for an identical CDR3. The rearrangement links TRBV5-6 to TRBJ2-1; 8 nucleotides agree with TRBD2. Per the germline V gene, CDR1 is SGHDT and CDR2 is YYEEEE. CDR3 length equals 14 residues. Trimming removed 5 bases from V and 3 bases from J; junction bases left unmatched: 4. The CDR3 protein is CASSSGGGYNEQFF. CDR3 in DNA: TGTGCCAGCAGTTCGGGAGGGGGCTACAATGAGCAGTTCTTC.

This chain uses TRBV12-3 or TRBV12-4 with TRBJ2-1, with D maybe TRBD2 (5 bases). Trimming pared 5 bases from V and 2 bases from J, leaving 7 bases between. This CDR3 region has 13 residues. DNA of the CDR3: TGTGCCAGCAGTACGGAGGCCTACAATGAGCAGTTCTTC. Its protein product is CASSTEAYNEQFF.

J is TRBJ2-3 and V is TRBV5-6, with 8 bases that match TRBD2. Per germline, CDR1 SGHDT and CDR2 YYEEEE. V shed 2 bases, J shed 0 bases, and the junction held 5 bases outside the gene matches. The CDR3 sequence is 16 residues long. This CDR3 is CASSLLAVTSTDTQYF. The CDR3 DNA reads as TGTGCCAGCAGCTTACTAGCGGTAACTAGCACAGATACGCAGTATTTT.

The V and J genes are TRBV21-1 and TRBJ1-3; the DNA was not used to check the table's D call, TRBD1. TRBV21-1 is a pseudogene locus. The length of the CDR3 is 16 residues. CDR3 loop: CASSKVGTGGGNTIYF. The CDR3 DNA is TGTGCCAGCAGCAAAGTAGGGACAGGGGGTGGAAACACCATATATTTT.

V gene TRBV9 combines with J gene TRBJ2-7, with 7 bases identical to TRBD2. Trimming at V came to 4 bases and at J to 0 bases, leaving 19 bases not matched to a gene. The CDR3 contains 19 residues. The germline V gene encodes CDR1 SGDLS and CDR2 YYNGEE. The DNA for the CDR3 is TGTGCCAGCAGCCCAGGTGGAGCGGGGTCTACTTATAGCTCCTACGAGCAGTACTTC. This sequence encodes CASSPGGAGSTYSSYEQYF. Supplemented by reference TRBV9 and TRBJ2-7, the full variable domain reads DSGVTQTPKHLITATGQRVTLRCSPRSGDLSVYWYQQSLDQGLQFLIQYYNGEERAKGNILERFSAQQFPDLHSELNLSSLELGDSALYFCASSPGGAGSTYSSYEQYFGPGTRLTVT.

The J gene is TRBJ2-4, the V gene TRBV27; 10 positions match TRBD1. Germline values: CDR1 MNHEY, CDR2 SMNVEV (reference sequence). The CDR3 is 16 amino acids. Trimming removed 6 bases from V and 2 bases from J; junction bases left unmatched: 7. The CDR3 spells CASRLTGGVSKNIQYF. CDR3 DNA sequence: TGTGCCAGCAGATTGACAGGGGGCGTCTCCAAAAACATTCAGTACTTC.

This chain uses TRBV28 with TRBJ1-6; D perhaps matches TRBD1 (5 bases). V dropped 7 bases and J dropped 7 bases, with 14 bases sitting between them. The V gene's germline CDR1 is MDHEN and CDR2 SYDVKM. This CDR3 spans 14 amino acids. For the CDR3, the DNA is TGTGCCAGCACGGGGGGTTTTTTAAATTCACCCCTCCACTTT. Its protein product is CASTGGFLNSPLHF.

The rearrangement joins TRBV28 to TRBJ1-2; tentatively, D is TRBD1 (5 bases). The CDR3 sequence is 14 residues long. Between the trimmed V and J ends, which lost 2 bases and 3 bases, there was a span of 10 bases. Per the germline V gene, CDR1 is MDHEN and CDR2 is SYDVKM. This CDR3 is CASSLELTDYGYTF. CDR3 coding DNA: TGTGCCAGCAGTTTAGAATTGACAGACTATGGCTACACCTTC.

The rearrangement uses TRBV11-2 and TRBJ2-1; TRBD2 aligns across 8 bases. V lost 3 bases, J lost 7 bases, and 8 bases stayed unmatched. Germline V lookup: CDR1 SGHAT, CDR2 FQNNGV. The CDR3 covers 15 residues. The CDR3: CASSLGTGGLNEQFF. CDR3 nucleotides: TGTGCCAGCAGCTTGGGGACGGGAGGGTTGAATGAGCAGTTCTTC.

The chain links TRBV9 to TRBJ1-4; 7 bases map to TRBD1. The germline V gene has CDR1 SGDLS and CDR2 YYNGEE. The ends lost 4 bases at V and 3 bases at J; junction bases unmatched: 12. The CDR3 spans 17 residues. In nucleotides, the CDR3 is TGTGCCAGCAGCCCCAGACAGGGAGGTATACCTAATGAAAAACTGTTTTTT. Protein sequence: CASSPRQGGIPNEKLFF.

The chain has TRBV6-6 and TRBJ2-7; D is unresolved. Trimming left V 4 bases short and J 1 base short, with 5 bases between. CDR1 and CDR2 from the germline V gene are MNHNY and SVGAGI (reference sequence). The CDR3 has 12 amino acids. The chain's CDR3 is CASSSTSYEQYF. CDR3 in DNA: TGTGCCAGCAGTTCTACGTCCTACGAGCAGTACTTC.

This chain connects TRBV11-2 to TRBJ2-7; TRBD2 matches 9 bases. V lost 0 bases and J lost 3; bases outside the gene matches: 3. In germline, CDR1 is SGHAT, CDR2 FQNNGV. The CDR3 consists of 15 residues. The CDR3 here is CASSLERTSVYEQYF. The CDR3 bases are TGTGCCAGCAGCTTAGAAAGGACTAGCGTCTACGAGCAGTACTTC.